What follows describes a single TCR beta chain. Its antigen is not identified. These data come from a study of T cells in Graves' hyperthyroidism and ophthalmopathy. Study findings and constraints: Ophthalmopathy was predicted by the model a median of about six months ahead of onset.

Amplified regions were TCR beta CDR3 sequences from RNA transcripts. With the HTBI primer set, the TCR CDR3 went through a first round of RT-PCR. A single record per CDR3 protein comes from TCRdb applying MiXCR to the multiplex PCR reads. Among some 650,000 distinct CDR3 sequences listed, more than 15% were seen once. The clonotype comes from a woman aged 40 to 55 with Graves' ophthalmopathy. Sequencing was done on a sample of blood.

The CDR3 bases are TGCAGTGCTAGTCGGGACACCACATTCAATCAGCCCCAGCATTTT. It encodes CSASRDTTFNQPQHF. V usage is TRBV20-1 and J usage is TRBJ1-5; TRBD1 is a possible D gene (6 bases). V was cut by 3 bases and J by 3 bases, with 15 bases left in between. CDR3 length equals 15 residues. Germline lookup yields CDR1 DFQATT and CDR2 SNEGSKA (reference sequence).